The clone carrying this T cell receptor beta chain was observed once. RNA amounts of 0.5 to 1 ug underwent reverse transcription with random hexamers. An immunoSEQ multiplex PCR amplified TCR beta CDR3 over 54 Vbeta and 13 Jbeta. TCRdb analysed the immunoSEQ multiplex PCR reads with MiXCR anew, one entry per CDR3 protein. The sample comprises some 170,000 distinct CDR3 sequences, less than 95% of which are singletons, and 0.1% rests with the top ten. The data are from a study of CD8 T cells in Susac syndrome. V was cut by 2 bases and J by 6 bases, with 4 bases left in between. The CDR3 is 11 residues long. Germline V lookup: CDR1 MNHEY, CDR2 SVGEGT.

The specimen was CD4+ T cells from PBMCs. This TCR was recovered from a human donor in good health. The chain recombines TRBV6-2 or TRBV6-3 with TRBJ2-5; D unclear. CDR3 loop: CASSYGKTQYF. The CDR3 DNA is TGTGCCAGCAGTTACGGGAAGACCCAGTACTTC.